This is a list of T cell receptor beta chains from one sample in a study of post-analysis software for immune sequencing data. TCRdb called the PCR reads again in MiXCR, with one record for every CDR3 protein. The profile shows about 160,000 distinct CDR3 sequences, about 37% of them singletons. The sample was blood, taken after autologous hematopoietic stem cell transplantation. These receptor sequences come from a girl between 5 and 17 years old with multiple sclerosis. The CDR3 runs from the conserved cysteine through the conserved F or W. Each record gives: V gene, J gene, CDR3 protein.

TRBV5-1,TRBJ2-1,CASSPDREAYNEQFF
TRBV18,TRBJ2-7,CASSPDLGSYEQYF
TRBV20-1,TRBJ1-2,CSASRGGIGGVSGYTF
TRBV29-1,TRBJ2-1,CSVIGHPLYNEQFF
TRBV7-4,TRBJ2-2,CASRRASNTGELFF
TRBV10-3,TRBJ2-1,CAISVQGSVEEQFF
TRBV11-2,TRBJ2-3,CASSAARDTQYF
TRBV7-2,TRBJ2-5,CASSLSGLAGGGETQYF
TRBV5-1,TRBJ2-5,CASSRTRQETQYF
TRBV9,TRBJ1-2,CASSVAGSGPLGDGYTF
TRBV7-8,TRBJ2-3,CASSLVRGLRDTQYF
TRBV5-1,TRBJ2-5,CASSPKGDQETQYF
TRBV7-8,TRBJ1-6,CASSLTGTGNSPLHF
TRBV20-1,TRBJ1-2,CSASGGVSYGYTF
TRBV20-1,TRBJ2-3,CSASPWTGRVDTQYF
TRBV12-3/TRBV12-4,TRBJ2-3,CASSSSGRADTEYF
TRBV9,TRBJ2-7,CASSAGISSYEQYF
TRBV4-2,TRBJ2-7,CASSPRLAGGDEQYF
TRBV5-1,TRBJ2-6,CASSPNSQLSGANVLTF
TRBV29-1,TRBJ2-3,CSVTGSTDTQYF
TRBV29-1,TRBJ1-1,CSGGQGNSGTEAFF
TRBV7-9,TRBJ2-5,CASSSRQTTQETQYF
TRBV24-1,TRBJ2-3,CATGTHTDTQYF
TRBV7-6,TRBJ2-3,CASSFPPGTDTQYF
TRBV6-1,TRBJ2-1,CASRLESGHEQFF
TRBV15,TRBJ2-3,CATSGTTQQGASTDTQYF
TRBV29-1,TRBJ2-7,CSVELGGGYEQYF
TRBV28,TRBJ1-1,CASSSPGRDDTEAFF
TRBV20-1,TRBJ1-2,CSAHSLYGYTF
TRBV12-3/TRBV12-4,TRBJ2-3,CASSPLLNSLGTDTQYF
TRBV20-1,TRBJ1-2,CSARLMRDRDNGYTF
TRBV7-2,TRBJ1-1,CASSFYRLNTEAFF
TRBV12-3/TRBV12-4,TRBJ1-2,CASSLAGPTGGEGYTF
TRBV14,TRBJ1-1,CASSRKQVAGGSEAFF
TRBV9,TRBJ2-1,CASSVGGTSGNEQFF
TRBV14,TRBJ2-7,CASSQKWGRRTGRGYNEQYF
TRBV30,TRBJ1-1,CAWSVYSTHTEAFF